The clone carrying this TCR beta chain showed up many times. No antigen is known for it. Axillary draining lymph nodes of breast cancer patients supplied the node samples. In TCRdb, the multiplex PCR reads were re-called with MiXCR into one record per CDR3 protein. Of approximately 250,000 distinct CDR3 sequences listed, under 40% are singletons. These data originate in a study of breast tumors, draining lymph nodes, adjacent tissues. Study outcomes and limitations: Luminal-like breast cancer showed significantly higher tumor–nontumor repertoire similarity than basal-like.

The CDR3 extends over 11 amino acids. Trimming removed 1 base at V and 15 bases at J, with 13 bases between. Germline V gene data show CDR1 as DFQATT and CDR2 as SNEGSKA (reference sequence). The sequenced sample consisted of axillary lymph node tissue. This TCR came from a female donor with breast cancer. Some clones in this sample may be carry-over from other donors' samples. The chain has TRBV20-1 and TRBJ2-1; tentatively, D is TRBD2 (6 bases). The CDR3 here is CSARAGSLMFF. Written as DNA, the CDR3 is TGCAGTGCTAGAGCCGGGAGTCTGATGTTCTTC.